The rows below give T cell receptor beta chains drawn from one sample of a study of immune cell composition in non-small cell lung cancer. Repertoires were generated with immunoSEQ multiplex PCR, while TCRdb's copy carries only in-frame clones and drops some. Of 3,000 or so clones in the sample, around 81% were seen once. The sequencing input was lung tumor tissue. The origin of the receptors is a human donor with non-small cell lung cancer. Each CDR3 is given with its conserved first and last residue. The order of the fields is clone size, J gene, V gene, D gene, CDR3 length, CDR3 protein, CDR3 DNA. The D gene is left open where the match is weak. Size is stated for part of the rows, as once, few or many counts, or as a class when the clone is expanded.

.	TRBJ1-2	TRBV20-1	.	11	CSASDQRRHTF	TGCAGTGCTAGTGACCAACGCAGGCACACCTTC
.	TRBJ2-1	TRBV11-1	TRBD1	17	CASSLGPGQGALNEQFF	TGTGCCAGCAGCTTAGGGCCCGGACAGGGGGCCCTGAATGAGCAGTTCTTC
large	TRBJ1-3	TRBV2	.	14	CASSEGAGGNTIYF	TGTGCCAGCAGTGAGGGGGCCGGCGGTAACACCATATATTTT
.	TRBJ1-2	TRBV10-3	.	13	CAISVKSGYGYTF	TGTGCCATCAGCGTAAAGTCGGGCTATGGCTACACCTTC
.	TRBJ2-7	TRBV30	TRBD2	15	CAVGAGGFRSYEQYF	TGTGCCGTAGGGGCCGGGGGGTTTAGATCCTACGAGCAGTACTTC
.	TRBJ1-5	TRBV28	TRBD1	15	CASSAGTGVGQPQHF	TGTGCCAGCAGTGCTGGGACAGGGGTCGGTCAGCCCCAGCATTTT
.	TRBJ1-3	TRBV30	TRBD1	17	CAWSLSMGQTFGNTIYF	TGTGCCTGGAGCCTATCTATGGGACAGACTTTTGGAAACACCATATATTTT
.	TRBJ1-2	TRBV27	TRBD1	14	CASRGLGQDYGYTF	TGTGCCAGCAGGGGACTTGGACAGGACTATGGCTACACCTTC
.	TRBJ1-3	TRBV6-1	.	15	CASSEGTRPENTIYF	TGTGCCAGCAGTGAAGGGACACGACCGGAAAACACCATATATTTT
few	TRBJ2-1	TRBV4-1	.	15	CASSPKVGRYNEQFF	TGCGCCAGCAGCCCTAAGGTGGGCAGATACAATGAGCAGTTCTTC
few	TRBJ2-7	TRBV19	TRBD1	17	CASSIDFGTGDFGEQYF	TGTGCCAGTAGTATAGACTTTGGGACAGGTGACTTTGGGGAGCAGTACTTC